These T cell receptor beta chains were read from a single sample in a study of T-cell reconstitution after alpha-beta-depleted transplantation in children. A single record per CDR3 protein comes from TCRdb applying MiXCR to the PCR reads. This table has about 610,000 distinct CDR3 sequences, over 9.5% appearing once. The sample was PBMCs from the stem cell graft donor, taken from the stem cell graft. The receptor source for this set is a human donor who donated a stem cell graft to a child with acute myeloid leukemia. The CDR3 runs from the conserved cysteine through the conserved F or W. The order of the fields is clone size, D gene, J gene, V gene, CDR3 protein, CDR3 DNA. The D gene is left open where the match is weak. Clone size appears in some rows only: once, few, many, or a class for an expanded clone.

>many|TRBD2|TRBJ2-5|TRBV12-3/TRBV12-4
CASSPTGTRGETQYF
TGTGCCAGCAGTCCCACAGGGACTAGGGGAGAGACCCAGTACTTC
>.|TRBD2|TRBJ2-1|TRBV7-2
CASSLVGGRAGEQFF
TGTGCCAGCAGCTTGGTGGGAGGGAGGGCCGGCGAGCAGTTCTTC
>few|TRBD1|TRBJ2-1|TRBV18
CASSPDRLSYNEQFF
TGTGCCAGCTCACCGGACAGGTTGTCCTACAATGAGCAGTTCTTC
>few|TRBD1|TRBJ1-1|TRBV4-3
CASSRRTGGMNTEAFF
TGCGCCAGCAGCCGAAGGACAGGGGGGATGAACACTGAAGCTTTCTTT
>many|.|TRBJ1-1|TRBV11-2
CASSLRWAFF
TGTGCCAGCAGCTTACGATGGGCTTTCTTT
>few|.|TRBJ2-1|TRBV7-2
CASSYRRDYYNEQFF
TGTGCCAGCAGTTACCGACGCGACTACTACAATGAGCAGTTCTTC
>few|.|TRBJ1-2|TRBV11-2
CASSLPRAYGYTF
TGTGCCAGCAGCTTACCCAGGGCCTATGGCTACACCTTC
>.|TRBD1|TRBJ2-1|TRBV28
CASSWDRGRSEQFF
TGTGCCAGCAGTTGGGACAGGGGGCGCAGTGAGCAGTTCTTC
>few|TRBD1|TRBJ1-4|TRBV7-2
CASSPRDRGREKLFF
TGTGCCAGCAGCCCGAGGGACAGGGGGCGAGAAAAACTGTTTTTT
>many|.|TRBJ2-7|TRBV7-9
CASTPGYYEQYF
TGTGCCAGCACCCCCGGCTACTACGAGCAGTACTTC
>.|TRBD1|TRBJ2-5|TRBV5-1
CASSLTGAVGTQYF
TGCGCCAGCAGCCTGACAGGGGCGGTCGGGACCCAGTACTTC
>many|TRBD1|TRBJ2-7|TRBV29-1
CSVEGQTYEQYF
TGCAGCGTTGAGGGACAGACCTACGAGCAGTACTTC
>few|TRBD1|TRBJ2-1|TRBV3-1
CASSQTGVGEQFF
TGTGCCAGCAGCCAAACAGGGGTAGGTGAGCAGTTCTTC
>few|.|TRBJ2-1|TRBV11-2
CASSFGWREQFF
TGTGCCAGCAGCTTTGGGTGGCGGGAGCAGTTCTTC
>few|.|TRBJ2-7|TRBV7-6
CASSADSTHYEQYF
TGTGCCAGCAGCGCGGACAGTACGCACTACGAGCAGTACTTC
>many|.|TRBJ2-5|TRBV20-1
CSAIVSDAQYF
TGCAGTGCCATCGTATCGGATGCCCAGTACTTC
>.|TRBD1|TRBJ2-7|TRBV28
CASKVHGQGSYEQYF
TGTGCCAGCAAGGTCCATGGACAGGGTTCTTACGAGCAGTACTTC
>few|TRBD2|TRBJ2-1|TRBV4-2
CASSQSRASGPLNEQFF
TGTGCCAGCAGCCAGTCGAGGGCTAGCGGCCCTTTGAATGAGCAGTTCTTC
>few|TRBD1|TRBJ2-5|TRBV25-1
CASSPQGTGYRTQYF
TGTGCCAGCAGCCCCCAAGGGACAGGGTATCGGACCCAGTACTTC
>few|TRBD2|TRBJ2-5|TRBV5-6
CASSSDSGRRSETQYF
TGTGCCAGCAGCTCGGATAGCGGGAGGAGGAGTGAGACCCAGTACTTC
>few|.|TRBJ2-6|TRBV29-1
CSVRTGANVLTF
TGCAGCGTTCGAACTGGGGCCAACGTCCTGACTTTC
>few|TRBD2|TRBJ2-1|TRBV29-1
CSVDEISGRAQNEQFF
TGCAGCGTTGATGAAATTAGCGGGAGGGCCCAGAATGAGCAGTTCTTC
>.|TRBD1|TRBJ1-1|TRBV12-3/TRBV12-4
CASSLKTGGDTEAFF
TGTGCCAGCAGTTTAAAGACAGGGGGAGACACTGAAGCTTTCTTT
>many|TRBD1|TRBJ2-3|TRBV27
CASSSQQGVTQYF
TGTGCCAGCAGTTCCCAACAGGGGGTTACGCAGTATTTT
>.|TRBD2|TRBJ2-5|TRBV12-3/TRBV12-4
CASSFKSGGLPATQYF
TGTGCCAGCAGTTTCAAATCGGGAGGATTACCAGCGACCCAGTACTTC
>few|TRBD2|TRBJ2-7|TRBV12-3/TRBV12-4
CASREGLAGSYEQYF
TGTGCCAGCAGGGAAGGACTAGCGGGATCCTACGAGCAGTACTTC
>few|TRBD2|TRBJ2-1|TRBV29-1
CSGQPGLAGGEQFF
TGCAGCGGCCAACCGGGACTAGCGGGAGGAGAGCAGTTCTTC
>few|.|TRBJ2-1|TRBV4-1
CASSQTPNPRGSYNEQFF
TGCGCCAGCAGCCAAACCCCTAACCCGAGGGGCTCCTACAATGAGCAGTTCTTC
>.|TRBD1|TRBJ2-7|TRBV11-2
CASREQGVDEQYF
TGTGCCAGCAGAGAACAGGGGGTCGACGAGCAGTACTTC
>.|TRBD2|TRBJ2-2|TRBV12-3/TRBV12-4
CASTISTSGRGRNTGELFF
TGTGCCAGCACCATATCTACTAGCGGGAGAGGAAGGAACACCGGGGAGCTGTTTTTT
>many|.|TRBJ2-2|TRBV29-1
CSGGTGELFF
TGCAGCGGGGGGACCGGGGAGCTGTTTTTT
>.|.|TRBJ2-2|TRBV5-6
CASSLGTYTGELFF
TGTGCCAGCAGCTTGGGCACCTACACCGGGGAGCTGTTTTTT
>.|TRBD1|TRBJ2-7|TRBV6-5
CASSYADRGYEQYF
TGTGCCAGCAGTTACGCGGACAGGGGCTACGAGCAGTACTTC
>few|TRBD1|TRBJ1-6|TRBV5-1
CASSHTGTANSPLHF
TGCGCCAGCAGCCACACCGGGACAGCAAATTCACCCCTCCACTTT
>few|.|TRBJ1-4|TRBV27
CASMYRALGISKPTNEKLFF
TGTGCCAGCATGTACAGGGCTCTAGGAATTAGCAAGCCAACTAATGAAAAACTGTTTTTT
>few|TRBD2|TRBJ2-1|TRBV6-5
CASSFGTSGMGTRNEQFF
TGTGCCAGCAGTTTCGGGACTAGCGGGATGGGTACAAGGAATGAGCAGTTCTTC
>.|.|TRBJ1-2|TRBV20-1
CSAQTRERNYGYTF
TGCAGTGCCCAGACCCGGGAGAGGAACTATGGCTACACCTTC
>few|.|TRBJ2-2|TRBV5-4
CASSFVRGNTGELFF
TGTGCCAGCAGCTTCGTGCGGGGTAACACCGGGGAGCTGTTTTTT
>.|.|TRBJ1-1|TRBV20-1
CSARTFDTEAFF
TGCAGTGCTAGAACATTTGACACTGAAGCTTTCTTT
>few|.|TRBJ1-5|TRBV7-3
CASRLTAYSNQPQHF
TGTGCCAGCAGACTGACAGCGTATAGCAATCAGCCCCAGCATTTT
>.|.|TRBJ1-2|TRBV19
CASSGEPYGYTF
TGTGCCAGTTCAGGGGAGCCCTATGGCTACACCTTC
>.|.|TRBJ2-1|TRBV12-3/TRBV12-4
CASRLPGHQYNEQFF
TGTGCCAGCAGGCTTCCGGGACACCAATACAATGAGCAGTTCTTC
>few|TRBD1|TRBJ2-7|TRBV12-3/TRBV12-4
CASSREGTGAYEQYF
TGTGCCAGCAGTCGCGAAGGGACAGGGGCATACGAGCAGTACTTC
>.|TRBD2|TRBJ2-5|TRBV6-2/TRBV6-3
CASSKLAGLGETQYF
TGTGCCAGCAGTAAACTAGCGGGTTTGGGAGAGACCCAGTACTTC
>few|TRBD2|TRBJ2-1|TRBV19
CASSSPGLGRSNEQFF
TGTGCCAGTAGTTCACCGGGACTAGGGAGGAGCAATGAGCAGTTCTTC
>few|TRBD2|TRBJ2-1|TRBV25-1
CASSRPGGGRGNNEQFF
TGTGCCAGCAGTCGCCCCGGAGGCGGGAGGGGAAACAATGAGCAGTTCTTC
>.|.|TRBJ2-1|TRBV2
CASAKGAPGEQFF
TGTGCCAGTGCGAAAGGGGCACCGGGTGAGCAGTTCTTC
>few|.|TRBJ1-1|TRBV29-1
CSALEWTRNTEAFF
TGCAGCGCCCTGGAATGGACGAGGAACACTGAAGCTTTCTTT
>few|.|TRBJ2-7|TRBV12-3/TRBV12-4
CASRLSVEQYF
TGTGCCAGCAGGCTATCCGTCGAGCAGTACTTC
>many|TRBD1|TRBJ1-1|TRBV29-1
CSVGQGSMRNTEAFF
TGCAGCGTAGGACAGGGGTCCATGAGGAACACTGAAGCTTTCTTT